The rows below give T cell receptor beta chains drawn from one sample of a study of CD8 T cells in ankylosing spondylitis. TCRdb reprocessed the 5' RACE reads with MiXCR, giving one entry per CDR3 protein. The table lists fewer than 200,000 distinct CDR3 sequences, around 17% of them singletons. Sequences were obtained from blood, either unsorted or a sorted T cell fraction (not recorded which). The origin of the receptors is a male donor with ankylosing spondylitis or in good health (not recorded which). The CDR3 runs from the conserved cysteine through the conserved F or W. A D gene is named only where the DNA matches it firmly. Expanded clones get a size class; other rows say once, few or many, or leave the size out.

D	size	V	J	CDR3	DNA
-	many	TRBV12-3/TRBV12-4	TRBJ1-5	CASSLPGSSNQPQHF	TGTGCCAGCAGTTTACCCGGCAGTAGCAATCAGCCCCAGCATTTT
-	many	TRBV7-2	TRBJ2-7	CASSLWVYEQYF	TGTGCCAGCAGCTTGTGGGTATACGAGCAGTACTTC
-	-	TRBV20-1	TRBJ1-5	CSANKDRLVSQPQHF	TGCAGTGCCAATAAGGACCGGCTAGTAAGTCAGCCCCAGCATTTT
-	many	TRBV7-3	TRBJ2-2	CASSLKTGELFF	TGTGCCAGCAGCTTAAAGACCGGGGAGCTGTTTTTT
-	-	TRBV20-1	TRBJ1-1	CSAQTGTGNTEAFF	TGCAGTGCTCAAACCGGGACCGGGAACACTGAAGCTTTCTTT
-	-	TRBV14	TRBJ1-4	CASSHYGTQLFF	TGTGCCAGCAGCCATTATGGGACACAACTGTTTTTT
-	many	TRBV27	TRBJ2-1	CASSLWQGPYNEQFF	TGTGCCAGCAGTTTATGGCAGGGACCCTACAATGAGCAGTTCTTC
-	many	TRBV10-3	TRBJ2-3	CAISEFAQMDTQYF	TGTGCCATCAGTGAGTTCGCCCAGATGGATACGCAGTATTTT
TRBD2	many	TRBV27	TRBJ2-3	CASSPQGLAYTDTQYF	TGTGCCAGCAGTCCCCAGGGACTAGCGTACACAGATACGCAGTATTTT
-	few	TRBV6-1	TRBJ2-7	CASTDSPGEQYF	TGTGCCAGCACGGACTCACCGGGGGAGCAGTACTTC
-	-	TRBV11-3	TRBJ2-3	CASSIRTLTDTQYF	TGTGCCAGCAGCATACGGACCCTCACAGATACGCAGTATTTT
-	many	TRBV10-3	TRBJ2-3	CATSNRLEADTQYF	TGTGCCACCTCCAACAGACTCGAGGCAGATACGCAGTATTTT
-	many	TRBV20-1	TRBJ2-1	CSLGLAGEQFF	TGCAGCTTGGGACTGGCGGGCGAGCAGTTCTTC